This T cell receptor beta chain is from a study of blood T cell repertoires in COVID-19 (TCRdb year 2020). Looking at the study overall: Samples from collaborators originated in the United States, Italy and Spain and spanned both the acute and convalescent phases of COVID-19. A freely available public database, intended as a resource for researchers studying the immune response to SARS-CoV-2, is where the repertoires were released. Samples came from the ongoing ImmuneRACE study (first 160 participants) plus 1,254 subjects from 6 global collaborators. Sample metadata almost always included a de-identified subject ID, COVID-19 status, age in years and sex. The dataset comprised deeply sampled blood TCRbeta repertoires from subjects exposed to, actively infected with, or recovered from COVID-19. Where available, HLA class I and class II types were obtained from metadata supplied by the sample provider rather than from assay-based typing. The material from the prospective study consisted of cDNA or gDNA derived from T cells, B-cell-depleted T cells, or PBMCs. General study outcomes and caveats: The quantity of clinical and demographic metadata differed by source and by participant and was supplied without curation.

One collaborating source in Seattle enrolled patients while the patients were actively infected and followed the patients over time throughout the course of disease. Whole blood was collected in K2EDTA tubes by collaborating institutions according to the institutions' own protocols. Collaborator samples were shipped for TCRbeta analysis as frozen whole blood, isolated PBMCs, or DNA extracted from either sample type. Notes on this clone: Its cognate antigen has yet to be identified. No much larger clone exists at a distance of one base, and base qualities are not known.

Sequences SGHTA (CDR1) and FQGTGA (CDR2) are obtained from the germline V gene. For this chain, trimming is 3 bases at the V end and 9 bases at the J end, and the number of junction bases without a gene match is 11. Measured from the cysteine to the phenylalanine, the CDR3 is 16 residues long. The read is trimmed to its CDR3 DNA, 48 bases read in frame from base 1. TCRbeta CDR3 regions were amplified from genomic DNA using the immunoSEQ Assay, a bias-controlled multiplex PCR. The paper's data handling went like this. Within the assay, amplification of reference gene primers was used to estimate how many nucleated cells each sample contained. To quantify the absolute abundance of each unique TCRbeta CDR3 rearrangement, sequence reads were collapsed and filtered. For each sample, productive Simpson clonality was calculated as the square root of Simpson's diversity index over productive rearrangements. The immuneACCESS repertoire file appears here via TCRdb, limited to in-frame rearrangements. These files lack a portion of the clones; in checked studies, under half of the deficit traces to unresolved V genes, and the cause of the others is not known. V, J and clone size are those of that table, while D and trimming were read from the DNA. This sample has 140,000 to 150,000 clones in its table, and over 75% of those were observed once. The leading ten clones occupy 8% of the sample.

The chain couples TRBV7-3 to TRBJ2-1; the junction holds 10 bases that match TRBD1. The sample consisted of peripheral blood. This receptor was identified in a woman aged 60-75 years with COVID-19, enrolled during active disease. The CDR3 region has the sequence CASSFVGGTGVGEQFF. The base sequence is TGTGCCAGCAGCTTCGTCGGCGGGACAGGGGTGGGTGAGCAGTTCTTC.